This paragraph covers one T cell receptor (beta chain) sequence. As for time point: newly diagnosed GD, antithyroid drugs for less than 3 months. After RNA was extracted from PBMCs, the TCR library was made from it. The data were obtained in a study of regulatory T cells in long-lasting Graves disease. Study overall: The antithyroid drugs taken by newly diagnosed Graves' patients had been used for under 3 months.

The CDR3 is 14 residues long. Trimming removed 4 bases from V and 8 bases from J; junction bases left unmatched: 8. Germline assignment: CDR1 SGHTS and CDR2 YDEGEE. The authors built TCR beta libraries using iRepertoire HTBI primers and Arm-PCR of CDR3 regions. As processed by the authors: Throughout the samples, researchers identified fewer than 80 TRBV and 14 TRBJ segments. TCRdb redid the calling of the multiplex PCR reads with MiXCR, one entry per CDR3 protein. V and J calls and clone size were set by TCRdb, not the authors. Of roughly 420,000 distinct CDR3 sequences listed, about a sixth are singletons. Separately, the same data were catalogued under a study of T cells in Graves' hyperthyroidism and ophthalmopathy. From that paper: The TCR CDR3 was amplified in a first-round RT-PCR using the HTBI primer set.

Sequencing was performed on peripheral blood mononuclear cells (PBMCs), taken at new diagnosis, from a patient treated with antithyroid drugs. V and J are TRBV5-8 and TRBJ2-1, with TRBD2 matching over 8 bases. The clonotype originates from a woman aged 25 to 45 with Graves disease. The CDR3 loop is CASSGTGGPDEQFF. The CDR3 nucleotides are TGTGCCAGCAGCGGAACGGGAGGGCCCGATGAGCAGTTCTTC.